This TCR beta chain originates from a study of blood T cell repertoires in COVID-19. Study at large: Sources were T cells, B-cell-depleted T cells, or PBMCs; the material itself was cDNA or gDNA.

This CDR3 contains 15 residues. Trimming took off 6 bases at V and 1 base at J, with 15 bases between the two ends. The germline V gene has CDR1 SGHTS and CDR2 YDEGEE. In the original workflow: Reference gene primer amplification yielded estimated nucleated cell counts. Repertoires were generated with immunoSEQ multiplex PCR, while TCRdb's copy carries only in-frame clones and drops some. The V and J calls and clone size were taken over from that table, and D and trimming were inferred from the DNA. The sample consists of 300,000 to 400,000 clones, around 89% of them appearing once. In its sample, this clone was seen once.

The TCR comes from a young man who had recovered from COVID-19. This rearrangement joins TRBV5-8 to TRBJ2-3; D is undetermined. Sequencing input: PBMCs or T cells enriched from blood (not recorded which). The CDR3 DNA reads as TGTGCCAGCAACTTACCCCTGACACGCACAGATACGCAGTATTTT. Encoded protein: CASNLPLTRTDTQYF.